The clone carrying this T cell receptor (beta chain) was seen a few times. Measured with immunoSEQ multiplex PCR; TCRdb has only the in-frame clones, and not every one. There are under 200,000 clones in the sample; around 87% occur only once, and approximately 2.5% lies in the top ten. These data come from a study of T cell responses to AZD1222 COVID-19 vaccine. Per germline, CDR1 SGHNT and CDR2 YYREEE (reference sequence). Trimming removed 4 bases from V and 0 bases from J, with 13 bases in between. The CDR3 covers 16 residues. J is TRBJ2-2 and V is TRBV5-4; D gene uncertain. This clonotype originated in an adult in good health. This sample comprised peripheral blood, obtained on day 0 of MenACWY control vaccination. Written as DNA, the CDR3 is TGTGCCAGCAGCCTCTACTACCCCGCGAACACCGGGGAGCTGTTTTTT. It specifies CASSLYYPANTGELFF.